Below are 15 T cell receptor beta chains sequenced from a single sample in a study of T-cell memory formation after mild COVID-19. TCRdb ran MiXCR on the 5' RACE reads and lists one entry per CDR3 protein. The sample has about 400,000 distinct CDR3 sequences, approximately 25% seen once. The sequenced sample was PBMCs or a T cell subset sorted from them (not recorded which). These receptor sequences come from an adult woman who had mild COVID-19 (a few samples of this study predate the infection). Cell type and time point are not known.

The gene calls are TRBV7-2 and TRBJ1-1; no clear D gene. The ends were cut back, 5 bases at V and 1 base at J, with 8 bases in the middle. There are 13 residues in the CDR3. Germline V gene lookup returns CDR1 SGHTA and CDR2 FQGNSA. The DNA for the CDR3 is TGTGCCAGCAGCGCCGGAGGGAACACTGAAGCTTTCTTT. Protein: CASSAGGNTEAFF.

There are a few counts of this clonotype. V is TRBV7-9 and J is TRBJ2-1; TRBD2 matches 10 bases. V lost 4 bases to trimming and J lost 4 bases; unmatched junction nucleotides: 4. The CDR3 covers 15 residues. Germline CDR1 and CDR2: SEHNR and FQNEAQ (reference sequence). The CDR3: CASSSLAGVYNEQFF. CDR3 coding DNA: TGTGCCAGCAGCTCCCTAGCGGGGGTGTACAATGAGCAGTTCTTC.

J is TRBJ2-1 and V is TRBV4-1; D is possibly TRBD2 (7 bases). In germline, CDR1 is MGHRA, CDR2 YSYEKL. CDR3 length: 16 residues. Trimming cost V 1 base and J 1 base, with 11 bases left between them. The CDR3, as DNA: TGCGCCAGCAGCCAAGTCGGGGGGCGGTCCTACAATGAGCAGTTCTTC. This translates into CASSQVGGRSYNEQFF.

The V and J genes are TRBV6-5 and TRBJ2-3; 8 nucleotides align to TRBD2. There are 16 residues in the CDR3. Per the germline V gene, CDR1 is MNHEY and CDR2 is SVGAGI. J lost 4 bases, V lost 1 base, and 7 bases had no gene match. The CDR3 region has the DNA TGTGCCAGCAGTTACTATACCAGCGGGGGACCAGATACGCAGTATTTT. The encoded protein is CASSYYTSGGPDTQYF.

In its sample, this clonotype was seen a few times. The CDR3 nucleotides are TGCAGCGTTGAGAACAGGGCCTCCTACAATGAGCAGTTCTTC. Its translation: CSVENRASYNEQFF. The chain couples TRBV29-1 to TRBJ2-1, with D possibly being TRBD1 (6 bases). Trimming left V 3 bases short and J 0 bases short, with 9 bases between. The CDR3 runs 14 residues. Germline V CDR1 and CDR2: SQVTM, ANQGSEA.

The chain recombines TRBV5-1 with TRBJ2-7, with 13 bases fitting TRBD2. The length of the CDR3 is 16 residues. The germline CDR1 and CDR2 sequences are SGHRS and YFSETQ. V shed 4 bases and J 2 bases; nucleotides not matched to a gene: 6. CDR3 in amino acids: CASSPRLAGGAYEQYF. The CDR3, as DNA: TGCGCCAGCAGCCCCAGACTAGCGGGAGGCGCCTACGAGCAGTACTTC.

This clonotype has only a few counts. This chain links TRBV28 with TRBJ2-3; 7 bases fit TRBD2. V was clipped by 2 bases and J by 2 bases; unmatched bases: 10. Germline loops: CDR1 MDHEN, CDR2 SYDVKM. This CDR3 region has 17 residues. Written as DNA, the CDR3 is TGTGCCAGCAGTTTACAAGGAGGCAGCGGGGTCACAGATACGCAGTATTTT. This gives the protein CASSLQGGSGVTDTQYF.

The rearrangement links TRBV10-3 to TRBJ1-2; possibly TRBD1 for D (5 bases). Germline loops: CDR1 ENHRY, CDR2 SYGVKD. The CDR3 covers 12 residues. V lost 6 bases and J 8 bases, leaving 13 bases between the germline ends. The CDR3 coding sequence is TGTGCCATCAGCCAGGGACGTAGCGGCTACACCTTC. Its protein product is CAISQGRSGYTF.

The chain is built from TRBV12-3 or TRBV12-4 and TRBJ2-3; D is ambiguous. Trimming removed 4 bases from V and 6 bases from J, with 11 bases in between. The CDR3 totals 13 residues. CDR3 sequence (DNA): TGTGCCAGCAGTTCCTTCTCATTGGATACGCAGTATTTT. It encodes CASSSFSLDTQYF.

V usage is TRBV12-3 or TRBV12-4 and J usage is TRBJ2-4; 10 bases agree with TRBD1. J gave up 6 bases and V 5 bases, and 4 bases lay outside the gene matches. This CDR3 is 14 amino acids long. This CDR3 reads CASSRDRGANIQYF. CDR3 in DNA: TGTGCCAGCAGTCGGGACAGGGGTGCAAACATTCAGTACTTC.

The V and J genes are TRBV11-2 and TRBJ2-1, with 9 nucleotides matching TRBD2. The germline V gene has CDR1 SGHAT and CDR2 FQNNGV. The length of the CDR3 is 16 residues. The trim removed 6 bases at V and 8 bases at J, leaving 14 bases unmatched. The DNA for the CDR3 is TGTGCCAGCAGTCCATCATCGGCGGGGGGGCCCGATGAGCAGTTCTTC. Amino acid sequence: CASSPSSAGGPDEQFF. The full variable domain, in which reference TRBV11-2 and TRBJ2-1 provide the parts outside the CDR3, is EAGVAQSPRYKIIEKRQSVAFWCNPISGHATLYWYQQILGQGPKLLIQFQNNGVVDDSQLPKDRFSAERLKGVDSTLKIQPAKLEDSAVYLCASSPSSAGGPDEQFFGPGTRLTVL.

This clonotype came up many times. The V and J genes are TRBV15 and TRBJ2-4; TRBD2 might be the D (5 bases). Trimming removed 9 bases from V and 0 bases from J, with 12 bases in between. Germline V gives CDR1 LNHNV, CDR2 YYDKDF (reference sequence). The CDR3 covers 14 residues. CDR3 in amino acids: CATDSGIAKNIQYF. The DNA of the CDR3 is TGTGCCACGGACTCTGGGATAGCCAAAAACATTCAGTACTTC.

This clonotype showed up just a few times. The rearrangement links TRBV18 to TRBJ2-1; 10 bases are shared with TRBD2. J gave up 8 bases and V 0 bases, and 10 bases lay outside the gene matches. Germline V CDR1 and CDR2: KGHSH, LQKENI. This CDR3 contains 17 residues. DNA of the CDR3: TGTGCCAGCTCACCACCTGGGCTAGCGGGAGTGCGATATGAGCAGTTCTTC. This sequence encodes CASSPPGLAGVRYEQFF.

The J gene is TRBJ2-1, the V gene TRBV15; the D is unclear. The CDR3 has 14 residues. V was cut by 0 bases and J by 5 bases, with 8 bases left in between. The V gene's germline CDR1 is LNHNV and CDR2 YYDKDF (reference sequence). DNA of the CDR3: TGTGCCACCAGCAGAGATCGGCAGAACAATGAGCAGTTCTTC. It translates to CATSRDRQNNEQFF.

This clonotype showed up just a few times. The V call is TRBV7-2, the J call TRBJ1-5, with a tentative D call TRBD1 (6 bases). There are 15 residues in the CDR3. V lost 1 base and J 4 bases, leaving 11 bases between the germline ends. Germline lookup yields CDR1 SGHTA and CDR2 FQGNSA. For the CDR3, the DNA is TGTGCCAGCAGCTTAGTACAGGGTAGGAATCAGCCCCAGCATTTT. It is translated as CASSLVQGRNQPQHF.